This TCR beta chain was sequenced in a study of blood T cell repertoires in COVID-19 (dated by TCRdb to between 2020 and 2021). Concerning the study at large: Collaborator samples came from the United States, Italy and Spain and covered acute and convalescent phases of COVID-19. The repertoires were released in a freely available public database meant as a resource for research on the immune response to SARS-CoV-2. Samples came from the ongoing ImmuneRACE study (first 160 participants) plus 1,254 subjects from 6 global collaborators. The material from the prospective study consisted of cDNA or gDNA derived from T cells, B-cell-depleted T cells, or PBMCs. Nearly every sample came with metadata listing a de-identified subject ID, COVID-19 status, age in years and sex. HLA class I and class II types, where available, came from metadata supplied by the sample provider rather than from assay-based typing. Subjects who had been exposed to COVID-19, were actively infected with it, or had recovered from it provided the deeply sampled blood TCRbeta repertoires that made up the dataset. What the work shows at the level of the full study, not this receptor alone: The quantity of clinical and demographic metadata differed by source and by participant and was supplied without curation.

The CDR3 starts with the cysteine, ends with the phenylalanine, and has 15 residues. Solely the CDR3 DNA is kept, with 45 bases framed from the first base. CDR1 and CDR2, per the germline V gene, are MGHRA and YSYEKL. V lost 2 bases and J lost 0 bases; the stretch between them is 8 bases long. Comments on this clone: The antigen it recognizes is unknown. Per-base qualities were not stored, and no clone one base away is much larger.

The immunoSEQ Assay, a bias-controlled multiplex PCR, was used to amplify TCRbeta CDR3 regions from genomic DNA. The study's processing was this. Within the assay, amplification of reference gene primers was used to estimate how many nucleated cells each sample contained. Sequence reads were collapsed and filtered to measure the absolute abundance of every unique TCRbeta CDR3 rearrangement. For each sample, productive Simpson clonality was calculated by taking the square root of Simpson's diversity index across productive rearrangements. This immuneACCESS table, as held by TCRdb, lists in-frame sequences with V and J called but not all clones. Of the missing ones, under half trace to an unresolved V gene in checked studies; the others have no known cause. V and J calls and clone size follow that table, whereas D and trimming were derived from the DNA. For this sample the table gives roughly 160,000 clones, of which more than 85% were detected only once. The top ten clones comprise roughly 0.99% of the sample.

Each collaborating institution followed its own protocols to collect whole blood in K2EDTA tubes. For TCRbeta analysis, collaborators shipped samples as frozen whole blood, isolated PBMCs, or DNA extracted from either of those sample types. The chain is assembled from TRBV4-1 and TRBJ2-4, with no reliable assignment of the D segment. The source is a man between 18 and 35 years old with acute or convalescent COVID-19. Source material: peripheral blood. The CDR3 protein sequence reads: CASSQPVQAKNIQYF. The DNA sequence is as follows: TGCGCCAGCAGCCAACCGGTGCAAGCCAAAAACATTCAGTACTTC.